This TCR beta chain was captured in a study of T cell responses to AZD1222 COVID-19 vaccine. Overall study findings and caveats: A rise in Spike-specific TCR breadth and depth followed two AZD1222 doses. None of the repertoires were sampled until the peak T cell response had passed.

CDR1 MNHNS and CDR2 SASEGT come from the germline V gene. This CDR3 has 12 amino acids. The ends were cut back, 0 bases at V and 7 bases at J, with 6 bases in the middle. Notes on this clone: As yet, its antigen is unknown.

Profiling relied on immunoSEQ multiplex PCR, and the TCRdb table lists in-frame clones only, not all of them. Altogether approximately 100,000 clones are present, around nine tenths being singletons, with the ten largest covering approximately 3.3%. Sequencing used peripheral blood, obtained on day 0 of AZD1222 vaccination. V and J are TRBV6-1 and TRBJ1-2; no clear D. This TCR was sampled from an adult in good health. The CDR3 here is CASSEAVGGYTF. In DNA form, the CDR3 reads TGTGCCAGCAGTGAAGCGGTTGGTGGCTACACCTTC.